This passage covers 13 T cell receptor beta chains from one sample sequenced in a study of Siglec-9 on CD8 T cells in melanoma. Sequencing used immunoSEQ multiplex PCR; TCRdb keeps in-frame clones, though not all of them. Of around 30,000 clones listed, 80% are singletons. The sample taken for sequencing was Siglec-9- CD8+ T cells sorted from blood. All receptors come from a human donor in good health.

The chain employs TRBV6-1 and TRBJ2-7, with no clear D. Trimming removed 7 bases from V and 4 bases from J, with 8 bases in between. CDR1 is MNHNS and CDR2 is SASEGT in the germline V gene. The CDR3 runs 11 residues. The CDR3 reads CASTSFYEQYV. CDR3 nucleotides: TGTGCCAGCACCAGTTTTTACGAGCAGTACGTC.

The rearrangement uses TRBV10-2 and TRBJ2-1; 7 bases are a match to TRBD2. V trimming: 0 bases; J trimming: 6 bases; junction bases outside the gene matches: 8. Germline loops: CDR1 WSHSY, CDR2 SAAADI. CDR3 length: 16 residues. The CDR3 sequence: CASSESGGRAGNEQFF. The CDR3 DNA reads as TGCGCCAGCAGTGAGTCTGGGGGGAGGGCGGGCAATGAGCAGTTCTTC.

This chain connects TRBV6-1 to TRBJ1-1, with a weak D call TRBD1 (5 bases). Germline V gene lookup returns CDR1 MNHNS and CDR2 SASEGT. V was shortened by 6 bases and J by 2 bases, with 16 bases between the two germline ends. This CDR3 has 15 amino acids. CDR3 loop: CASRYLQAGNTEAFF. The CDR3 DNA reads TGTGCCAGCAGGTACCTACAGGCCGGAAACACTGAAGCTTTCTTT.

The chain carries TRBV9 and TRBJ2-2; the D is unclear. The ends were cut back, 0 bases at V and 6 bases at J, with 3 bases in the middle. Germline V CDR1 and CDR2: SGDLS, YYNGEE. The CDR3 runs to 12 residues. CDR3 loop: CASSVEAGELFF. CDR3 DNA: TGTGCCAGCAGCGTAGAGGCCGGGGAGCTGTTTTTT.

CDR3 coding DNA: TGTGCCAGCAGCTTACAGGGGGCCGGGGAGCTGTTTTTT. Translated: CASSLQGAGELFF. The chain has TRBV7-8 and TRBJ2-2; 7 positions agree with TRBD1. The CDR3 runs to 13 residues. After removal of 2 bases from V and 6 bases from J, the junction contained 0 bases not matched to a gene. The V gene's germline CDR1 is SGHVS and CDR2 FQNEAQ.

CDR3 protein: CATSLRPGQAGANVLTF. CDR3 sequence (DNA): TGTGCCACCAGCCTTCGCCCCGGACAGGCTGGGGCCAACGTCCTGACTTTC. The chain has TRBV15 and TRBJ2-6; 7 bases are shared with TRBD1. The CDR3 consists of 17 residues. CDR1 is LNHNV, CDR2 YYDKDF, per germline (reference sequence). Trimming took 5 bases from V and 2 from J; bases not matched to a gene: 9.

The rearrangement uses TRBV6-6 and TRBJ2-1; D not certain. Germline V lookup: CDR1 MNHNY, CDR2 SVGAGI (reference sequence). The V gene lost 2 bases and the J gene lost 9 bases, with 5 bases spanning the gap. CDR3 length equals 11 residues. In DNA form, the CDR3 reads TGTGCCAGCAGTTACGGCCGTGAGCAGTTCTTC. Translation: CASSYGREQFF.

V and J are TRBV9 and TRBJ2-1; no clear D. V shed 0 bases and J shed 6 bases, with 7 bases lying between them. Per germline, CDR1 SGDLS and CDR2 YYNGEE. This CDR3 region has 13 residues. The CDR3 loop reads CASSVAQLNEQFF. In DNA, the CDR3 is TGTGCCAGCAGCGTAGCTCAACTCAATGAGCAGTTCTTC. The complete variable domain, with remaining parts taken from reference TRBV9 and TRBJ2-1, reads DSGVTQTPKHLITATGQRVTLRCSPRSGDLSVYWYQQSLDQGLQFLIQYYNGEERAKGNILERFSAQQFPDLHSELNLSSLELGDSALYFCASSVAQLNEQFFGPGTRLTVL.

The V and J genes are TRBV19 and TRBJ1-2, with TRBD1 matching over 11 bases. Germline V gene sequence: CDR1 LNHDA, CDR2 SQIVND (reference sequence). V was pared by 10 bases and J by 1 base, with 8 bases of the junction left unmatched. The CDR3 has 15 amino acids. This CDR3 is CATQHGTGGNYGYTF. CDR3 coding DNA: TGTGCCACCCAGCACGGGACAGGGGGTAACTATGGCTACACCTTC.

The rearrangement uses TRBV10-3 and TRBJ1-4; TRBD1 aligns across 8 bases. CDR3 length equals 13 residues. J gave up 5 bases and V 11 bases, and 7 bases lay outside the gene matches. The V gene's germline CDR1 is ENHRY and CDR2 SYGVKD. For the CDR3, the DNA is TGTGCCGTCGGACAGGGTGGCAATGAAAAACTGTTTTTT. This translates into CAVGQGGNEKLFF.

The chain recombines TRBV19 with TRBJ1-5; TRBD1 matches 8 bases. The CDR3 covers 19 residues. J lost 0 bases, V lost 7 bases, and 17 bases had no gene match. The germline CDR1 and CDR2 sequences are LNHDA and SQIVND (reference sequence). Here the CDR3 DNA reads TGTGCCAGTACGGGGGACGAGGACAGGGAAGCGTATAGCAATCAGCCCCAGCATTTT. Translated, it gives CASTGDEDREAYSNQPQHF.

The chain recombines TRBV10-2 with TRBJ2-1; tentatively, D is TRBD2 (6 bases). Germline V gives CDR1 WSHSY, CDR2 SAAADI. V shed 7 bases and J shed 0 bases, with 10 bases lying between them. The CDR3 is made up of 14 amino acids. Here the CDR3 DNA reads TGCGCCAGCACGCCCGGGGGCTCCTACAATGAGCAGTTCTTC. This sequence encodes CASTPGGSYNEQFF.

The chain couples TRBV28 to TRBJ2-3; D tentatively fits TRBD1 or TRBD2 (5 bases each). There are 13 residues in the CDR3. Germline CDR1 MDHEN, CDR2 SYDVKM. The V gene lost 10 bases and the J gene lost 0 bases, with 11 bases spanning the gap. The CDR3 DNA follows: TGTGCCACCGATCGGGACAGCACAGATACGCAGTATTTT. Amino acids: CATDRDSTDTQYF.